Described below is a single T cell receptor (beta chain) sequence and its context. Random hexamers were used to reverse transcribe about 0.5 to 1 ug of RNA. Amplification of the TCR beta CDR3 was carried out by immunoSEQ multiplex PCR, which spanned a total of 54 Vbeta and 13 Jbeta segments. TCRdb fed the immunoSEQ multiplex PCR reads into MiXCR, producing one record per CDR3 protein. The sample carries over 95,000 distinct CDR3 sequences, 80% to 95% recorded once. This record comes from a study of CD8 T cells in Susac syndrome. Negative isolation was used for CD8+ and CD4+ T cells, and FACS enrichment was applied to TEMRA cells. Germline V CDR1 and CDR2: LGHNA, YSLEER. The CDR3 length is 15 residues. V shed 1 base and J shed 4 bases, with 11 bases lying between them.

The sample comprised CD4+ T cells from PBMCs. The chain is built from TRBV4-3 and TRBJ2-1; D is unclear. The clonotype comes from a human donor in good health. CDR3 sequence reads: CASSQGTTPYNEQFF. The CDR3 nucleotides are TGCGCCAGCAGCCAAGGGACCACCCCTTACAATGAGCAGTTCTTC.